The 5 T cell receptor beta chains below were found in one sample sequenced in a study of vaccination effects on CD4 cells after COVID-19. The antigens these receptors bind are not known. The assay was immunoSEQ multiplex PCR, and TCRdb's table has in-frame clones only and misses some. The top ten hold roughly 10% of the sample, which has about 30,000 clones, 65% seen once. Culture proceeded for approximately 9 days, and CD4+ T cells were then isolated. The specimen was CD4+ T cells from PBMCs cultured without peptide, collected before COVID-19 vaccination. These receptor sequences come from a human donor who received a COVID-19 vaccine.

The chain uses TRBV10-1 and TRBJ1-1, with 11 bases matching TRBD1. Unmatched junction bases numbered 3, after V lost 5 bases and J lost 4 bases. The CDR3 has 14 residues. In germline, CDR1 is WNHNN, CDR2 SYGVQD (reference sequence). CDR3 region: CASSSGQGVTEAFF. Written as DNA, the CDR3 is TGCGCCAGCAGTTCGGGACAGGGGGTCACTGAAGCTTTCTTT.

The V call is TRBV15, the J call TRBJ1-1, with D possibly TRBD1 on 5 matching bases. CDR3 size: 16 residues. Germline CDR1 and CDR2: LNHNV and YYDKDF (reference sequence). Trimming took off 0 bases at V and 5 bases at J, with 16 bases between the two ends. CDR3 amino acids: CATSRDRGQGRTEAFF. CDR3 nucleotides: TGTGCCACCAGCAGAGATCGGGGTCAGGGAAGGACTGAAGCTTTCTTT.

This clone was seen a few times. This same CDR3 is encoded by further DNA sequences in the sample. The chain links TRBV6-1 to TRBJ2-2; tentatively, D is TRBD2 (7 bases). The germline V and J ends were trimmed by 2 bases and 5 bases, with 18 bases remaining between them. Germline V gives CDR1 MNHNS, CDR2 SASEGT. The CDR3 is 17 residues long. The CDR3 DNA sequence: TGTGCCAGCAGTGAAATAGGTTGGGAGGGGGTGACCGGGGAGCTGTTTTTT. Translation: CASSEIGWEGVTGELFF.

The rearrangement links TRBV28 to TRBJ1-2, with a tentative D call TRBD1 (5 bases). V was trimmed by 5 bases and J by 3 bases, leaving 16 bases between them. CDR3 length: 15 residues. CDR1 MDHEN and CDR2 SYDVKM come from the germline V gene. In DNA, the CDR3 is TGTGCCAGCAGTCTCGGGGGGGACGGGGACTATGGCTACACCTTC. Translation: CASSLGGDGDYGYTF.

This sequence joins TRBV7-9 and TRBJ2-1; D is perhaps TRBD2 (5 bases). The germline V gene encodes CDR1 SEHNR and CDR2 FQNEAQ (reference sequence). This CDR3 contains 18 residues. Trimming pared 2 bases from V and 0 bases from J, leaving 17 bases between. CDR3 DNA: TGTGCCAGCAGCTTACTCAACGTTAGACGGGACTCCTACAATGAGCAGTTCTTC. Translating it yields CASSLLNVRRDSYNEQFF. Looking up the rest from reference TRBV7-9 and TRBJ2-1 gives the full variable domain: DTGVSQNPRHKITKRGQNVTFRCDPISEHNRLYWYRQTLGQGPEFLTYFQNEAQLEKSRLLSDRFSAERPKGSFSTLEIQRTEQGDSAMYLCASSLLNVRRDSYNEQFFGPGTRLTVL.